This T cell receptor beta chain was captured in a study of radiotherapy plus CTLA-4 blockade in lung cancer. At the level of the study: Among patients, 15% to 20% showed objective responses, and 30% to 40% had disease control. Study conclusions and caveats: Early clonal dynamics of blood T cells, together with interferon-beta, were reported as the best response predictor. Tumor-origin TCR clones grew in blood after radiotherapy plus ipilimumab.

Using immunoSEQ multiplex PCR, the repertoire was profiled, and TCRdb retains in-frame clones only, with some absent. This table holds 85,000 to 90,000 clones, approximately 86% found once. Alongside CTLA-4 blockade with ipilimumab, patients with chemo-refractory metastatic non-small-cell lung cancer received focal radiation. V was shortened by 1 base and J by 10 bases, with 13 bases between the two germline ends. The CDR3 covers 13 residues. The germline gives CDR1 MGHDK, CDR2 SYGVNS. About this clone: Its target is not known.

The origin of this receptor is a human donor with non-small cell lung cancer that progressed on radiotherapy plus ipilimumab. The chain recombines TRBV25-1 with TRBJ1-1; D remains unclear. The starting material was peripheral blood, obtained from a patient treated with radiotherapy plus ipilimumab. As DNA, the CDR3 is TGTGCCAGCAGTGAATTTGGCGGAGAAGGAGCTTTCTTT. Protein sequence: CASSEFGGEGAFF.